This TCR beta chain appears in the sequencing data of a study of shared clonotypes between healthy human individuals. Trimming took 4 bases from V and 5 from J; bases not matched to a gene: 7. Per the germline V gene, CDR1 is SGHRS and CDR2 is YFSETQ. This CDR3 has 14 amino acids. Clones were sequenced by immunoSEQ multiplex PCR, and TCRdb holds only the in-frame ones, with some missing. Found here are about 2.4 million clones, 93% of them singletons; the top ten hold 0.36%. The clonotype comes from a young man in good health. Some clones in this sample may be carry-over from other donors' samples. The source material was naive CD4+ T cells from PBMCs. Specified subset: CD45RA+ positively selected. V gene TRBV5-1 combines with J gene TRBJ2-7, with 9 bases lining up with TRBD1. The CDR3 nucleotides are TGCGCCAGCAGCGTAGGGACAGGGACCCACGAGCAGTACTTC. This sequence encodes CASSVGTGTHEQYF.